What follows are 2 T cell receptor beta chains derived from one specimen sequenced in a study of CXCR3-negative and CXCR3-positive naive CD8 T cells. Findings and caveats of the study: For CXCR3-positive naive cells, TRB CDR3s were more hydrophobic than those of CXCR3-negative naive cells.

These receptors have no known antigen. UMI-labeled 5' RACE yielded the TRB cDNA libraries. TCRdb reprocessed the 5' RACE reads; each CDR3 protein has one entry and no DNA is given. This sample contains about 130,000 distinct CDR3 sequences. Sequences were obtained from naive CXCR3+ CD8+ T cells from blood. The subset: CD45RO-CCR7+CD27+CD95- naive CD8+ T cells expressing CXCR3 (TNR3+). These receptors all stem from a human donor in good health. Some clones in this sample may be carry-over from other donors' samples.

This sequence joins TRBV20-1 and TRBJ2-4; the D call of TRBD1 rests on TCRdb alone, since no DNA is present to check it. The germline V gene encodes CDR1 DFQATT and CDR2 SNEGSKA (reference sequence). CDR3 length: 17 residues. The CDR3 spells CSARSIPPGTEKNIQYF.

V gene TRBV7-9 combines with J gene TRBJ2-7; TCRdb lists TRBD1, though no DNA is available to test this call. The CDR3 extends over 15 amino acids. Germline-derived CDR1 and CDR2 are SEHNR and FQNEAQ (reference sequence). This chain's CDR3 is CASSLYSTGDYEQYF.